This T cell receptor beta chain stems from a study of blood T cells in healthy people across ages. Findings and caveats of the study: What prevented conclusive comparison of naive and antigen-experienced cells was that PBMCs were unsorted.

Details on this clonotype: Its antigen remains unidentified.

Using a J-beta primer mix together with a sample-barcoded 5' primer, a second PCR was run for about 6 to 12 cycles. All cDNA molecules were each tagged by a template-switch adaptor with 12 random nucleotides. Using its own MiXCR run on the 5' RACE reads, TCRdb lists one record per CDR3 protein. This table has 1.5 million to 2 million distinct CDR3 sequences, just under 50% appearing once. The germline V gene has CDR1 SGHTA and CDR2 FQGNSA. Trimming cost V 5 bases and J 7 bases, with 14 bases left between them. CDR3 length equals 13 residues. The sequencing input was blood. This TCR derives from a woman between 40 and 55 years old in good health. The chain has TRBV7-2 and TRBJ2-5; D ambiguous. Here the CDR3 reads CASSDDSVTTQYF. CDR3 nucleotide sequence: TGTGCCAGCAGCGACGACTCGGTGACGACCCAGTACTTC. The full variable domain, rest sourced from reference TRBV7-2 and TRBJ2-5, is GAGVSQSPSNKVTEKGKDVELRCDPISGHTALYWYRQSLGQGLEFLIYFQGNSAPDKSGLPSDRFSAERTGGSVSTLTIQRTQQEDSAVYLCASSDDSVTTQYFGPGTRLLVL.